The 9 T cell receptor beta chains presented below share a single source sample, sequenced in a study of CD8 T cells in ankylosing spondylitis. In TCRdb, the 5' RACE reads were re-called with MiXCR into one record per CDR3 protein. The repertoire holds just over 300,000 distinct CDR3 sequences, with about 20% as singletons. Sequencing used blood, either unsorted or a sorted T cell fraction (not recorded which). Receptors originate from a female donor with ankylosing spondylitis or in good health (not recorded which).

Here the CDR3 reads CAGTSGSSYEQYF. Written as DNA, the CDR3 is TGTGCCGGGACTAGCGGTAGCTCCTACGAGCAGTACTTC. The chain recombines TRBV30 with TRBJ2-7; 11 nucleotides agree with TRBD2. The length of the CDR3 is 13 residues. CDR1 and CDR2 (germline): GTSNPN, SVGIG (reference sequence). V was pared by 8 bases and J by 0 bases, with 3 bases of the junction left unmatched.

This clonotype was seen a few times. J is TRBJ2-7 and V is TRBV6-1, with 7 bases fitting TRBD2. The CDR3 has 14 amino acids. Unmatched junction bases numbered 11, after V lost 6 bases and J lost 6 bases. CDR1 and CDR2 (germline): MNHNS, SASEGT. This CDR3 reads CASRPSGTNGEQYF. The CDR3 DNA reads TGTGCCAGCAGACCATCGGGGACTAACGGCGAGCAGTACTTC.

This clonotype was counted a few times. The chain carries TRBV28 and TRBJ2-1; D not certain. The CDR3 is 11 amino acids. The germline gives CDR1 MDHEN, CDR2 SYDVKM. Trimming took 6 bases from V and 10 from J, leaving 10 bases between them. As DNA, the CDR3 is TGTGCCAGCAGCATAGCACGGGAGCAGTTCTTC. Amino acids: CASSIAREQFF.

This chain connects TRBV11-2 to TRBJ2-3, with TRBD2 matching 14 bases. The V gene end was trimmed by 1 base and the J gene end by 6 bases; junction bases not matched to a gene: 9. The CDR3 spans 18 residues. Per germline, CDR1 SGHAT and CDR2 FQNNGV. The chain's CDR3 is CASSLGPPGLAGADTQYF. DNA of the CDR3: TGTGCCAGCAGCTTAGGTCCCCCGGGACTAGCGGGGGCCGATACGCAGTATTTT.

This clonotype was seen a handful of times. V and J are TRBV7-2 and TRBJ1-1; D might be TRBD1 (5 bases). There are 11 residues in the CDR3. CDR1 and CDR2 from the germline V gene are SGHTA and FQGNSA. The V and J ends lost 4 bases and 8 bases respectively, with 8 bases between them. CDR3 sequence (DNA): TGTGCCAGCAGCTCCCGGGGCGAAGCTTTCTTT. Translating it yields CASSSRGEAFF.

This clonotype was found a few times. The rearrangement joins TRBV6-5 to TRBJ2-3, with D uncertain. The CDR3 runs 17 residues. Germline V gene sequence: CDR1 MNHEY, CDR2 SVGAGI. Trimming took 2 bases from V and 1 from J, leaving 16 bases between them. DNA of the CDR3: TGTGCCAGCAGTTACGTCCGGCAGGTTGCAGGCACAGATACGCAGTATTTT. Encoded protein: CASSYVRQVAGTDTQYF.

V gene TRBV4-3 combines with J gene TRBJ1-1; 7 positions match TRBD1. Looked up from germline, CDR1 is LGHNA and CDR2 is YSLEER. Trimming removed 5 bases from V and 3 bases from J; junction bases left unmatched: 3. The CDR3 loop spans 13 amino acids. Here the CDR3 reads CASSTTGHTEAFF. The CDR3 DNA reads as TGCGCCAGCAGCACGACAGGGCACACTGAAGCTTTCTTT.

The chain links TRBV12-3 or TRBV12-4 to TRBJ1-3; D is uncertain. The CDR3 runs 14 residues. Trimming took 8 bases from V and 0 from J, leaving 11 bases between them. CDR3 nucleotides: TGTGCCAGCCTCCTGGGGAGCTCTGGAAACACCATATATTTT. The encoded protein is CASLLGSSGNTIYF.

This clonotype was found a few times. The chain couples TRBV9 to TRBJ2-7; D may correspond to TRBD1 or TRBD2 (5 bases each). CDR1 and CDR2 (germline): SGDLS, YYNGEE. The CDR3 totals 15 residues. V was clipped by 1 base and J by 5 bases, with 16 bases between them. CDR3 sequence: CASSVMSGGTDEQYF. In DNA form, the CDR3 reads TGTGCCAGCAGCGTAATGTCAGGTGGGACCGACGAGCAGTACTTC.